This T cell receptor (beta chain) comes out of a study of control samples from healthy donors and cancer patients. The protocol was immunoSEQ multiplex PCR, while the TCRdb copy is restricted to in-frame clones and leaves out a portion. The data show approximately 50,000 clones, around 87% seen once. On this clone itself: Compared with germline, one end of the junction differs, possibly owing to a read error.

This CDR3 is 13 amino acids long. Germline assignment: CDR1 LNHDA and CDR2 SQIVND (reference sequence). This TCR was recovered from a man aged 55 to 70 with head and neck cancer. Sample: PBMCs. V gene TRBV19 combines with J gene TRBJ1-5; the D gene is possibly TRBD1 (5 bases). The CDR3 DNA follows: TGTGCCAGTTCCCCCGGGGGTGGCAGGCTAGGCATATTT. Translating it yields CASSPGGGRLGIF.